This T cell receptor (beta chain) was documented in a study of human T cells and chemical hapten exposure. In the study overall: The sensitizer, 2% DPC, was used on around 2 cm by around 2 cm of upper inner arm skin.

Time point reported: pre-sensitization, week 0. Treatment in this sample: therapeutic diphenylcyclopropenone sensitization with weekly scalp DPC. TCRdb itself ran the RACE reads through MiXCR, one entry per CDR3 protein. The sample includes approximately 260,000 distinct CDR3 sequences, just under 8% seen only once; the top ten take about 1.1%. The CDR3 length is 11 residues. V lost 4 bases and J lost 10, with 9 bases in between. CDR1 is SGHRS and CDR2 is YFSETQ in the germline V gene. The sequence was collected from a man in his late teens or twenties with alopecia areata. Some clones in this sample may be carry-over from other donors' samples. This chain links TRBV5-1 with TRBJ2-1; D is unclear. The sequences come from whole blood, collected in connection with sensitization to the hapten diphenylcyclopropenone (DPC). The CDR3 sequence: CASSVEREQFF. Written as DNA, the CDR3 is TGCGCCAGCAGCGTGGAAAGGGAGCAGTTCTTC.